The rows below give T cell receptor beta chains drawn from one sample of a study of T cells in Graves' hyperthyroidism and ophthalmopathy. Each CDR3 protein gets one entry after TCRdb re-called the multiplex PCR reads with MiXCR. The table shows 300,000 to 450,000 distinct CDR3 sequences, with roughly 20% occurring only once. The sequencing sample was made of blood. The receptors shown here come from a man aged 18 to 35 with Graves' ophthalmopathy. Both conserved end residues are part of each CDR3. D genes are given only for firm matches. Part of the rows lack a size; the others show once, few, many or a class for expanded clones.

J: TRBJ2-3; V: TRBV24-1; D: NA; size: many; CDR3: CATSDEGLISTDTQYF; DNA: TGTGCCACCAGTGATGAGGGTTTGATATCAACAGATACGCAGTATTTT
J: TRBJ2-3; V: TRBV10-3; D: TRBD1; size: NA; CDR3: CAISEGTGGDTQYF; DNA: TGTGCCATCAGTGAGGGGACAGGGGGAGATACGCAGTATTTT
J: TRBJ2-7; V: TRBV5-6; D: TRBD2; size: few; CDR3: CASGLLAGVSYGQYF; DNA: TGTGCCAGCGGGCTGCTAGCGGGGGTCTCCTACGGGCAGTACTTC
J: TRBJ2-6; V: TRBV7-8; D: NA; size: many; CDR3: CASSPRLGGANVLTF; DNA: TGTGCCAGCAGCCCGAGGTTGGGAGGGGCCAACGTCCTGACTTTC
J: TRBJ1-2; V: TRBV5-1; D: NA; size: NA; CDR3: CASSLRQLNYGYTF; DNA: TGCGCCAGCAGCTTGCGACAGCTCAACTATGGCTACACCTTC
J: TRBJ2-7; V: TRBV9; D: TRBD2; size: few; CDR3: CASSLAGLGYEQYF; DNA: TGTGCCAGCAGCCTAGCGGGGTTGGGCTACGAGCAGTACTTC
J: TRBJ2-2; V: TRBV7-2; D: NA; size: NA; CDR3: CASSLDAGANTGELFF; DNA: TGTGCCAGCAGCTTAGATGCAGGTGCGAACACCGGGGAGCTGTTTTTT
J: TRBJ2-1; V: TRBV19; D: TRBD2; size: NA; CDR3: CASSTRGLAGGYTPFEQFF; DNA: TGTGCCAGTAGTACCCGGGGACTAGCGGGGGGGTATACCCCATTTGAGCAGTTCTTC
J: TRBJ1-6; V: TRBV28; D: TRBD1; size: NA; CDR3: CASRKQGNFYNSPLHF; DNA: TGTGCCAGCAGGAAACAGGGGAACTTCTATAATTCACCCCTCCACTTT
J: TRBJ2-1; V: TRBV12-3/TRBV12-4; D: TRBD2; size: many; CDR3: CASSPSGRESEQFF; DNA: TGTGCCAGCAGTCCGTCGGGGAGGGAGAGTGAGCAGTTCTTC
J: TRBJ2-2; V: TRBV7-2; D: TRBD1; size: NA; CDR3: CASSQQGGTGELFF; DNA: TGTGCCAGCAGTCAACAGGGGGGCACCGGGGAGCTGTTTTTT
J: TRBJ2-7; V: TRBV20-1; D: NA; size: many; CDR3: CSATGTTTYEQYF; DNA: TGCAGTGCCACCGGGACCACTACCTACGAGCAGTACTTC
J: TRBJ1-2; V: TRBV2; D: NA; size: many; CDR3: CASKWGDYGYTF; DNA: TGTGCCAGCAAGTGGGGGGACTATGGCTACACCTTC
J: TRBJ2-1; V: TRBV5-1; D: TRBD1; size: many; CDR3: CASKQAQGPRVSNEQFF; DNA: TGCGCCAGCAAGCAGGCACAGGGGCCTAGAGTTTCCAATGAGCAGTTCTTC
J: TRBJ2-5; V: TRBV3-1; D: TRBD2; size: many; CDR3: CASSQGRGDQETQYF; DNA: TGTGCCAGCAGCCAAGGTCGGGGGGACCAAGAGACCCAGTACTTC
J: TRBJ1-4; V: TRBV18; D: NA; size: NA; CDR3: CASSSPAGGRQRKLFF; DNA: TGTGCCAGCTCATCCCCCGCGGGGGGACGCCAAAGAAAACTGTTTTTT
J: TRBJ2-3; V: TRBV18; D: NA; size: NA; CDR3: CASSPQGFGTDTQYF; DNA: TGTGCCAGCTCACCACAGGGCTTCGGCACAGATACGCAGTATTTT
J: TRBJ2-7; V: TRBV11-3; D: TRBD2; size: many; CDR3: CASSPGLADSYEQYF; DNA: TGTGCCAGCAGCCCAGGGCTAGCGGACTCCTACGAGCAGTACTTC
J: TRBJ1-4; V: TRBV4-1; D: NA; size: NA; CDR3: CASRHPGQTNEKLFF; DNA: TGCGCCAGCAGACACCCGGGACAAACTAATGAAAAACTGTTTTTT
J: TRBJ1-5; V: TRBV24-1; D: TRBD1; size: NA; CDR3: CATSDPGTGGRGNQPQHF; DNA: TGTGCCACCAGTGATCCCGGGACAGGGGGCCGGGGTAATCAGCCCCAGCATTTT
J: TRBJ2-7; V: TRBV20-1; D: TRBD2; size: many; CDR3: CSARVAGTYEQYF; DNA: TGCAGTGCTAGGGTAGCGGGGACCTACGAGCAGTACTTC
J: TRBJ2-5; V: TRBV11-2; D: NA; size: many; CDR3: CASSELGGSETQYF; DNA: TGTGCCAGCAGCGAGCTGGGAGGAAGTGAGACCCAGTACTTC
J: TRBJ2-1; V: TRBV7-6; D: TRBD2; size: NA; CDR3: CASSPERGPYNEQFF; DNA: TGTGCCAGCAGCCCCGAGCGGGGGCCCTACAATGAGCAGTTCTTC
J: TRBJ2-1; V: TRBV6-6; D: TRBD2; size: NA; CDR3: CASSYFLSGGNEQFF; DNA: TGTGCCAGCAGTTACTTCCTTAGCGGGGGCAATGAGCAGTTCTTC
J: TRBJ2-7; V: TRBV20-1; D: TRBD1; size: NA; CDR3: CSAHGTGSYEQYF; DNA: TGCAGTGCCCACGGGACAGGGTCCTACGAGCAGTACTTC
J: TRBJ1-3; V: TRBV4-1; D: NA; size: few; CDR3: CASSQGSGTTGNTIYF; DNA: TGCGCCAGCAGCCAAGGTTCGGGGACCACTGGAAACACCATATATTTT
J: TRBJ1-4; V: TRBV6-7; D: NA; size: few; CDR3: CASSYSNLREGPGEKLFF; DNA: TGTGCCAGCAGTTACTCGAATCTTCGCGAGGGGCCGGGTGAAAAACTGTTTTTT
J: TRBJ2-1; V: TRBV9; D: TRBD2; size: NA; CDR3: CASSVDRIAGDQTTYNEQFF; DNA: TGTGCCAGCAGCGTAGATCGGATAGCGGGAGACCAAACTACCTACAATGAGCAGTTCTTC
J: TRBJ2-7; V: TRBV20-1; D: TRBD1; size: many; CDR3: CSANDRGYEQYF; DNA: TGCAGTGCTAACGACAGGGGCTACGAGCAGTACTTC
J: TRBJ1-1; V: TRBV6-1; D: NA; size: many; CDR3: CASSARPGLRDTEAFF; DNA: TGTGCCAGCAGTGCCCGGCCGGGGCTACGGGACACTGAAGCTTTCTTT
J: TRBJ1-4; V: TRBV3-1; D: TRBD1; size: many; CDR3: CASSQALPRGPNEKLFF; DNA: TGTGCCAGCAGCCAAGCCCTTCCCAGGGGGCCTAATGAAAAACTGTTTTTT
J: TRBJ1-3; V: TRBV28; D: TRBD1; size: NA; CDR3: CASTQGGQGSGNTIYF; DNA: TGTGCCAGCACCCAGGGGGGACAGGGATCTGGAAACACCATATATTTT
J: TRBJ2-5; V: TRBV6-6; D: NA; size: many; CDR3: CASSYSGGRETQYF; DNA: TGTGCCAGCAGTTACTCAGGGGGGAGAGAGACCCAGTACTTC
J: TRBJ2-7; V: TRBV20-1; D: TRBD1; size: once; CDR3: CSAAYRGHVYEQYF; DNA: TGCAGTGCTGCTTACAGGGGGCACGTCTACGAGCAGTACTTC
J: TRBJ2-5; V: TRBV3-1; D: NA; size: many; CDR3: CASSLDGSQETQYF; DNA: TGTGCCAGCAGCCTCGACGGGAGCCAAGAGACCCAGTACTTC
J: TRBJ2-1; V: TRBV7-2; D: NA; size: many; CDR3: CASSYTDTEQFF; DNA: TGTGCCAGCAGCTACACGGACACCGAGCAGTTCTTC
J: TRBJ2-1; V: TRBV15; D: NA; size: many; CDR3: CATSSNREFEQFF; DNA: TGTGCCACCAGCAGTAACAGGGAGTTTGAGCAGTTCTTC
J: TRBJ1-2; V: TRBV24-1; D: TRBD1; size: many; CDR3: CATSDHGQGSYGYTF; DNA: TGTGCCACCAGTGATCACGGACAGGGAAGCTATGGCTACACCTTC
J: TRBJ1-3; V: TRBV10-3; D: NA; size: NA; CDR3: CAISEPRLSSGNTIYF; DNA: TGTGCCATCAGTGAGCCCAGACTGAGCTCTGGAAACACCATATATTTT
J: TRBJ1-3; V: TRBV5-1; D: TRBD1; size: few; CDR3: CASSRDRPSSGNTIYF; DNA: TGCGCCAGCAGTCGGGACAGACCGAGCTCTGGAAACACCATATATTTT
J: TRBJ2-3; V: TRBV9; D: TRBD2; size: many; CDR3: CASSVIAGGYTDTQYF; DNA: TGTGCCAGCAGCGTAATAGCGGGGGGATACACAGATACGCAGTATTTT